The subject of this entry is one T cell receptor beta chain. Its target is unknown. This entry belongs to a study of identical twins. Study-wide results and caveats: There were fewer insertions in abundant cord blood beta clonotypes, but memory repertoires showed no such pattern.

TCRdb independently ran MiXCR on the 5' RACE reads; one entry per CDR3 protein. The sample lists 1.5 million or so distinct CDR3 sequences, roughly a third occurring once. CDR3 size: 14 residues. Germline assignment: CDR1 SGHVS and CDR2 FQNEAQ. The TCR was taken from a newborn girl in good health. The chain has TRBV7-8 and TRBJ2-5; possibly TRBD1 for D (6 bases). The J call may not be correct, given that the DNA end is closer to TRBJ2-4. Sequences were obtained from cord blood. CDR3 residues: CASSFRDTKNIQYF. CDR3 DNA sequence: TGTGCCAGCAGCTTCCGGGACACCAAAAACATTCAGTACTTC.